These 15 T cell receptor beta chains were sequenced from one sample in a study of T cell repertoires in cytomegalovirus infection. MiXCR, run by TCRdb on the reads, gives a single entry per CDR3 protein. The sample shows fewer than 550,000 distinct CDR3 sequences, around 27% of them seen only once. The material sequenced was PBMCs. The receptors were sampled from a human donor in good health (CMV status not recorded). Some clones in this sample may be carry-over from other donors' samples.

This chain uses TRBV7-9 with TRBJ2-5; D is unclear. Germline V gene sequence: CDR1 SEHNR, CDR2 FQNEAQ (reference sequence). V shed 3 bases and J shed 5 bases, with 19 bases lying between them. CDR3 length: 16 amino acids. CDR3 loop: CASSFAGPRLGETQYF. The CDR3 coding sequence is TGTGCCAGCAGCTTCGCCGGACCGCGTTTGGGGGAGACCCAGTACTTC.

This chain links TRBV20-1 with TRBJ2-7, with D maybe TRBD1 (6 bases). V was clipped by 0 bases and J by 3 bases, with 9 bases between them. Germline V CDR1 and CDR2: DFQATT, SNEGSKA (reference sequence). The CDR3 has 13 amino acids. Here the CDR3 reads CSARDPQGYEQYF. The CDR3, as DNA: TGCAGTGCTAGAGACCCACAGGGCTACGAGCAGTACTTC.

This clonotype was seen repeatedly, ten times or more. The CDR3 here is CASSLALGDTQYF. The CDR3 nucleotides are TGTGCCAGCAGCTTGGCTCTGGGAGATACGCAGTATTTT. This sequence joins TRBV7-2 and TRBJ2-3; D unclear. V lost 3 bases and J lost 5, with 9 bases in between. Germline CDR1 and CDR2: SGHTA and FQGNSA. The length of the CDR3 is 13 residues.

The rearrangement uses TRBV28 and TRBJ1-1; D call uncertain. V was cut by 1 base and J by 0 bases, with 15 bases left in between. The CDR3 has 17 residues. CDR1 MDHEN and CDR2 SYDVKM come from the germline V gene. CDR3 bases: TGTGCCAGCAGTTTATTCGGTGTTTCAGATATGAACACTGAAGCTTTCTTT. Protein sequence: CASSLFGVSDMNTEAFF. The full variable domain, in which reference TRBV28 and TRBJ1-1 provide the parts outside the CDR3, is DVKVTQSSRYLVKRTGEKVFLECVQDMDHENMFWYRQDPGLGLRLIYFSYDVKMKEKGDIPEGYSVSREKKERFSLILESASTNQTSMYLCASSLFGVSDMNTEAFFGQGTRLTVV.

This chain uses TRBV11-1 with TRBJ2-1, with TRBD2 as a possible D gene (6 bases). This CDR3 region has 13 residues. CDR1 is SGHAT, CDR2 FQDESV, per germline (reference sequence). Deletions cut 6 bases from V and 7 bases from J, with 13 bases between. The CDR3 DNA reads TGTGCCAGCAGTTACGGGAGTTTGAATGAGCAGTTCTTC. The encoded protein is CASSYGSLNEQFF.

This clonotype was recorded once. The CDR3 sequence is CASSGEVDSPLHF. The DNA for the CDR3 is TGCGCCAGCAGCGGGGAGGTGGATTCACCCCTCCACTTT. The chain combines TRBV4-1 with TRBJ1-6; unclear D gene. Trimming shortened V by 5 bases and J by 8 bases, and 10 bases separated the two germline ends. Per the germline V gene, CDR1 is MGHRA and CDR2 is YSYEKL. This CDR3 is 13 amino acids long.

Only a few counts were recorded for this clonotype. The J gene is TRBJ2-7, the V gene TRBV7-2, with D uncertain. The CDR3 runs 12 residues. Germline V gene data show CDR1 as SGHTA and CDR2 as FQGNSA. Trimming shortened V by 2 bases and J by 6 bases, and 8 bases separated the two germline ends. The CDR3 spells CASSLFGGEQYF. The CDR3 DNA reads as TGTGCCAGCAGCTTATTCGGTGGCGAGCAGTACTTC.

The table lists this clonotype with a few counts. V usage is TRBV19 and J usage is TRBJ2-7; no definite D call. CDR3 size: 14 residues. Trimming took off 5 bases at V and 0 bases at J, with 11 bases between the two ends. Germline lookup yields CDR1 LNHDA and CDR2 SQIVND (reference sequence). This chain's CDR3 is CASSDPGYSYEQYF. As DNA, the CDR3 is TGTGCCAGTAGTGATCCTGGATACTCCTACGAGCAGTACTTC.

The table lists this clonotype with many counts. Here the CDR3 reads CASSVGLISSEQYV. The CDR3 bases are TGTGCCAGCAGCGTGGGACTTATTTCCTCCGAGCAGTACGTC. This chain links TRBV7-8 with TRBJ2-7; TRBD2 might be the D (6 bases). Germline CDR1 reads SGHVS; CDR2 reads FQNEAQ. This CDR3 is built from 14 residues.

This clonotype has a handful of counts. V gene TRBV7-2 combines with J gene TRBJ2-7; D gene unclear. With 2 bases removed from V and 0 bases from J, the gap between germline ends came to 8 bases. Per the germline V gene, CDR1 is SGHTA and CDR2 is FQGNSA. This CDR3 region has 14 residues. Here the CDR3 reads CASSLFLGSYEQYF. In nucleotides, the CDR3 is TGTGCCAGCAGCTTATTTTTGGGCTCCTACGAGCAGTACTTC.

This clonotype was counted between two and nine times. This chain joins TRBV7-2 and TRBJ2-1, with TRBD2 identical over 9 bases. This CDR3 region has 15 residues. Germline trimming cut 4 bases from V and 8 bases from J; bases unmatched to any gene: 9. Germline loops: CDR1 SGHTA, CDR2 FQGNSA. CDR3 in amino acids: CASSSDSGSLDEQFF. DNA of the CDR3: TGTGCCAGCAGCTCCGATAGCGGGAGCCTCGATGAGCAGTTCTTC.

V is TRBV15 and J is TRBJ2-3; D is perhaps TRBD2 (6 bases). CDR1 and CDR2 (germline): LNHNV, YYDKDF (reference sequence). Trimming cost V 5 bases and J 0 bases, with 15 bases left between them. The CDR3 contains 16 residues. The CDR3 DNA reads TGTGCCACCAGCCCTCGGCTAGCGCGTAGCACAGATACGCAGTATTTT. It codes for CATSPRLARSTDTQYF.

This clonotype was found many times. The J gene is TRBJ2-3, the V gene TRBV15, with 9 nucleotides matching TRBD2. The CDR3 extends over 14 amino acids. Germline V gene sequence: CDR1 LNHNV, CDR2 YYDKDF (reference sequence). Trimming at V came to 6 bases and at J to 4 bases, leaving 5 bases not matched to a gene. For the CDR3, the DNA is TGTGCCACCAGGGCGGGAGGGCAGGCAGATACGCAGTATTTT. Translating gives CATRAGGQADTQYF.

This clonotype was seen at least ten times. This chain connects TRBV7-2 to TRBJ2-5, with 12 bases identical to TRBD2. Germline CDR1 and CDR2: SGHTA and FQGNSA. The CDR3 runs 16 residues. The J segment lost 4 bases and the V segment lost 1 base, leaving 4 bases of the junction unmatched. The CDR3 here is CASSLGASGRGETQYF. The DNA for the CDR3 is TGTGCCAGCAGCTTAGGGGCTAGCGGGAGGGGAGAGACCCAGTACTTC.

The chain carries TRBV6-8 and TRBJ2-1; TRBD2 matches at 9 bases. The CDR3 length is 17 residues. Germline V gene sequence: CDR1 MNHGY, CDR2 SAAAGT. V lost 6 bases to trimming and J lost 5 bases; unmatched junction nucleotides: 14. The CDR3 is CASRMTSGLGGHNEQFF. The DNA for the CDR3 is TGTGCCAGCAGAATGACTAGCGGACTAGGGGGACACAATGAGCAGTTCTTC.